The 26 T cell receptor beta chains below come from one sample, sequenced in a study of cytotoxic CD8 clonotypes in ibrutinib-treated CLL. Method: immunoSEQ multiplex PCR; TCRdb's copy keeps in-frame clones and lacks some. The data show some 61,000 clones, with about 64% seen just once and under 6% held by the top ten. Specimen: PBMCs, collected after 12 months of ibrutinib treatment. Receptor source: a human donor with chronic lymphocytic leukemia.

V and J are TRBV7-8 and TRBJ2-7; D gene unclear. Germline CDR1 SGHVS, CDR2 FQNEAQ. The V gene lost 5 bases and the J gene lost 2 bases, with 13 bases spanning the gap. This CDR3 region has 14 residues. The CDR3 protein is CASSPIEVAYEQYF. The CDR3 DNA sequence: TGTGCCAGCAGCCCCATCGAGGTTGCCTACGAGCAGTACTTC.

The V gene is TRBV7-8, the J gene TRBJ2-3, with D perhaps assigned TRBD1 or TRBD2 (5 bases each). Germline CDR1 SGHVS, CDR2 FQNEAQ. V was clipped by 1 base and J by 2 bases, with 7 bases between them. The CDR3 contains 14 residues. The chain's CDR3 is CASSLGGTTDTQYF. CDR3 nucleotides: TGTGCCAGCAGCTTAGGGGGGACCACAGATACGCAGTATTTT.

The chain joins TRBV12-5 to TRBJ2-7, with 11 bases lining up with TRBD1. Germline assignment: CDR1 LGHNT and CDR2 FRNRAP. The CDR3 consists of 14 residues. With 5 bases clipped from V and 3 bases from J, the junction kept 3 bases outside the gene matches. The CDR3 loop is CASGTGQGGYEQYF. The CDR3 DNA reads as TGTGCTAGTGGTACGGGACAGGGGGGCTACGAGCAGTACTTC.

This clone showed up just a few times. The CDR3 coding sequence is TGTGCCAGCAGAGGGGACAGACTAAAATCAGGTGAGCAGTTCTTC. Protein sequence: CASRGDRLKSGEQFF. This chain connects TRBV7-8 to TRBJ2-1, with TRBD1 identical over 7 bases. The CDR3 consists of 15 residues. The junction had 14 bases not matched to a gene; V was cut back by 6 bases and J by 9 bases. Germline assignment: CDR1 SGHVS and CDR2 FQNEAQ.

The J gene is TRBJ2-3, the V gene TRBV7-2; TRBD2 matches at 7 bases. Trimming at V came to 6 bases and at J to 1 base, leaving 7 bases not matched to a gene. Per germline, CDR1 SGHTA and CDR2 FQGNSA. CDR3 length: 15 amino acids. CDR3 loop: CASRSGLDRTDTQYF. DNA for the CDR3: TGTGCCAGCAGGTCTGGACTAGACCGCACAGATACGCAGTATTTT.

The CDR3 spells CASTLGSGGATKTQYF. DNA for the CDR3: TGCGCCAGCACCCTTGGGAGCGGGGGGGCCACGAAGACCCAGTACTTC. This chain connects TRBV5-1 to TRBJ2-5, with 10 positions matching TRBD2. This CDR3 is 16 amino acids long. J gave up 6 bases and V 6 bases, and 14 bases lay outside the gene matches. Germline-derived CDR1 and CDR2 are SGHRS and YFSETQ.

The sample holds many counts of this clone. The chain links TRBV19 to TRBJ1-1; 10 bases line up with TRBD1. The CDR3 spans 16 residues. The germline V gene has CDR1 LNHDA and CDR2 SQIVND (reference sequence). The V and J ends lost 5 bases and 4 bases, in that order; junction bases with no gene match: 10. The CDR3 reads CASSPPGQGLRTEAFF. The DNA of the CDR3 is TGTGCCAGTAGTCCCCCGGGACAGGGGCTTCGCACTGAAGCTTTCTTT. Based on the CDR3 plus reference TRBV19 and TRBJ1-1, the full variable domain is DGGITQSPKYLFRKEGQNVTLSCEQNLNHDAMYWYRQDPGQGLRLIYYSQIVNDFQKGDIAEGYSVSREKKESFPLTVTSAQKNPTAFYLCASSPPGQGLRTEAFFGQGTRLTVV.

The chain carries TRBV5-5 and TRBJ2-5, with D perhaps given as TRBD1 or TRBD2 (5 bases each). The CDR3 has 16 amino acids. Trimming removed 4 bases at V and 2 bases at J, with 18 bases between. Germline lookup yields CDR1 SGHKS and CDR2 YYEKEE (reference sequence). CDR3 sequence: CASSRRTLEGQETQYF. CDR3 DNA: TGTGCCAGCAGCCGCCGAACCCTAGAGGGGCAAGAGACCCAGTACTTC.

This chain uses TRBV19 with TRBJ2-1, with TRBD2 matching over 9 bases. Germline CDR1 LNHDA, CDR2 SQIVND (reference sequence). V lost 5 bases and J lost 0; bases outside the gene matches: 5. The CDR3 is 16 amino acids. Written as DNA, the CDR3 is TGTGCCAGTAGTCCTGCGGGGGGGCGCTCCTACAATGAGCAGTTCTTC. Residues: CASSPAGGRSYNEQFF.

This chain connects TRBV7-9 to TRBJ2-7, with 7 bases lining up with TRBD1. This CDR3 spans 14 amino acids. The trim removed 5 bases at V and 2 bases at J, leaving 6 bases unmatched. Germline V gene sequence: CDR1 SEHNR, CDR2 FQNEAQ (reference sequence). CDR3 protein: CASSPDRVPYEQYF. In DNA form, the CDR3 reads TGTGCCAGCAGCCCCGACAGGGTCCCCTACGAGCAGTACTTC.

This chain links TRBV19 with TRBJ2-5, with a possible D match to TRBD1 (5 bases). The CDR3 extends over 13 amino acids. V shed 9 bases and J shed 0 bases, with 11 bases lying between them. Looked up from germline, CDR1 is LNHDA and CDR2 is SQIVND (reference sequence). The DNA for the CDR3 is TGTGCCAGCTCACAGGAATACCAAGAGACCCAGTACTTC. It specifies CASSQEYQETQYF. The entire variable domain, with the rest obtained from reference TRBV19 and TRBJ2-5, is as follows: DGGITQSPKYLFRKEGQNVTLSCEQNLNHDAMYWYRQDPGQGLRLIYYSQIVNDFQKGDIAEGYSVSREKKESFPLTVTSAQKNPTAFYLCASSQEYQETQYFGPGTRLLVL.

This clone appeared once. This chain joins TRBV30 and TRBJ2-3; TRBD1 agrees at 7 bases. CDR1 GTSNPN and CDR2 SVGIG come from the germline V gene (reference sequence). V gave up 3 bases and J gave up 5 bases; unmatched junction bases: 8. The CDR3 spans 14 residues. CDR3 sequence: CAWSRQGVGDTQYF. The CDR3 nucleotides read TGTGCCTGGAGCAGACAGGGCGTTGGAGATACGCAGTATTTT. The full variable domain, in which reference TRBV30 and TRBJ2-3 provide the parts outside the CDR3, is SQTIHQWPATLVQPVGSPLSLECTVEGTSNPNLYWYRQAAGRGLQLLFYSVGIGQISSEVPQNLSASRPQDRQFILSSKKLLLSDSGFYLCAWSRQGVGDTQYFGPGTRLTVL.

The J gene is TRBJ2-2, the V gene TRBV2; a possible D gene is TRBD2 (6 bases). Per the germline V gene, CDR1 is SNHLY and CDR2 is FYNNEI. V dropped 5 bases and J dropped 6 bases, with 16 bases sitting between them. This CDR3 region has 15 residues. CDR3 protein: CASSYGRGSAGELFF. The CDR3 region has the DNA TGTGCCAGCAGTTACGGGCGGGGTTCGGCCGGGGAGCTGTTTTTT.

The chain has TRBV27 and TRBJ2-1; 7 bases map to TRBD1. The CDR3 contains 16 residues. V lost 4 bases and J lost 5; bases outside the gene matches: 11. CDR1 MNHEY and CDR2 SMNVEV come from the germline V gene (reference sequence). This CDR3 is CASSSSWDSRDNEQFF. CDR3 coding DNA: TGTGCCAGCAGTTCCTCGTGGGACAGCAGAGACAATGAGCAGTTCTTC.

The CDR3 region has the DNA TGTGCCAGCAGCCCGAACAGGGAAGGGCCAATCCCGCAGTATTTT. Its translation: CASSPNREGPIPQYF. V is TRBV7-9 and J is TRBJ2-3, with D perhaps matching TRBD1 (6 bases). The CDR3 contains 15 residues. V was pared by 5 bases and J by 10 bases, with 22 bases between. CDR1 and CDR2 from the germline V gene are SEHNR and FQNEAQ (reference sequence).

This rearrangement joins TRBV29-1 to TRBJ1-1; D ambiguous. Germline CDR1 and CDR2: SQVTM and ANQGSEA. The CDR3 loop spans 13 amino acids. V was pared by 0 bases and J by 1 base, with 6 bases between. In nucleotides, the CDR3 is TGCAGCGTTGAAGATCCGGGGAACACTGAAGCTTTCTTT. It yields the protein CSVEDPGNTEAFF.

This clone was seen only a few times. The J gene is TRBJ1-5, the V gene TRBV6-5; 8 bases are shared with TRBD1. V lost 5 bases, J lost 4 bases, and 7 bases stayed unmatched. There are 15 residues in the CDR3. CDR1 and CDR2 from the germline V gene are MNHEY and SVGAGI. CDR3 DNA: TGTGCCAGCAGTACGCTGGGACAGGTTAATCAGCCCCAGCATTTT. Translated: CASSTLGQVNQPQHF.

The gene calls are TRBV25-1 and TRBJ1-2; unclear D gene. This CDR3 has 16 residues. Germline CDR1 reads MGHDK; CDR2 reads SYGVNS. V shed 7 bases and J shed 5 bases, with 23 bases lying between them. CDR3 protein: CASTGGKTQPVYGYTF. For the CDR3, the DNA is TGTGCCAGCACCGGAGGGAAAACTCAACCCGTGTATGGCTACACCTTC.

The gene calls are TRBV7-2 and TRBJ2-7; D tentatively reads TRBD1 or TRBD2 (5 bases each). The CDR3 totals 17 residues. Trimming cost V 1 base and J 1 base, with 17 bases left between them. Germline loops: CDR1 SGHTA, CDR2 FQGNSA. CDR3 DNA: TGTGCCAGCAGCTTAGTAAATCAGGGAGCAGGTTCCTACGAGCAGTACTTC. Translating gives CASSLVNQGAGSYEQYF.

The chain uses TRBV28 and TRBJ1-2; the D is unclear. CDR1 is MDHEN and CDR2 is SYDVKM in the germline V gene. The CDR3 extends over 12 amino acids. Trimming left V 3 bases short and J 5 bases short, with 7 bases between. For the CDR3, the DNA is TGTGCCAGCAGTTTGGGAGAGTATGGCTACACCTTC. Its translation is CASSLGEYGYTF.

This clone has only one observation. The rearrangement links TRBV7-2 to TRBJ2-7; tentatively, D is TRBD1 or TRBD2 (5 bases each). In germline, CDR1 is SGHTA, CDR2 FQGNSA. The CDR3 covers 16 residues. The germline V and J ends were trimmed by 1 base and 2 bases, with 15 bases remaining between them. CDR3 protein: CASSLVGTGNPYEQYF. The DNA for the CDR3 is TGTGCCAGCAGCTTAGTTGGGACGGGTAATCCCTACGAGCAGTACTTC.

This sequence joins TRBV7-6 and TRBJ2-3; D is uncertain. CDR3 length equals 14 residues. V was trimmed by 2 bases and J by 3 bases, leaving 9 bases between them. Germline-derived CDR1 and CDR2 are SGHVS and FNYEAQ. The DNA for the CDR3 is TGTGCCAGCAGCTTAACCCCCAGGACAGATACGCAGTATTTT. Its protein is CASSLTPRTDTQYF.

This clone has just one count. The V call is TRBV9, the J call TRBJ2-5; 10 bases align to TRBD2. CDR1 is SGDLS and CDR2 is YYNGEE in the germline V gene. V gave up 0 bases and J gave up 2 bases; unmatched junction bases: 4. There are 16 residues in the CDR3. CDR3 bases: TGTGCCAGCAGCGTAGGGCCAGCGGGGGGGCAAGAGACCCAGTACTTC. As protein: CASSVGPAGGQETQYF.

The V and J genes are TRBV10-2 and TRBJ2-1; 9 nucleotides align to TRBD1. Germline assignment: CDR1 WSHSY and CDR2 SAAADI. Germline trimming cut 6 bases from V and 2 bases from J; bases unmatched to any gene: 5. The CDR3 consists of 15 residues. DNA for the CDR3: TGCGCCAGCAGGGGGGACAGGGTGCCCTACAATGAGCAGTTCTTC. Translation: CASRGDRVPYNEQFF.

The CDR3 region is CAWSVRRGAKNIQYF. The CDR3 nucleotides read TGTGCCTGGAGTGTACGGCGGGGGGCCAAAAACATTCAGTACTTC. J is TRBJ2-4 and V is TRBV30; TRBD2 agrees at 7 bases. The germline gives CDR1 GTSNPN, CDR2 SVGIG (reference sequence). The V and J ends lost 0 bases and 1 base, in that order; junction bases with no gene match: 3. The CDR3 length is 15 residues.

There are a few counts of this clone. V and J are TRBV7-2 and TRBJ1-3, with a tentative D call TRBD1 (5 bases). The ends were cut back, 2 bases at V and 4 bases at J, with 12 bases in the middle. There are 15 residues in the CDR3. Germline CDR1 and CDR2: SGHTA and FQGNSA. Here the CDR3 DNA reads TGTGCCAGCAGCTTAAGTACAGGTAGAGGAAACACCATATATTTT. Protein: CASSLSTGRGNTIYF.